A selection of T cell receptor beta chains follows, all from one sample in a study of PD-L1 blockade in urothelial cancer. Sequenced by immunoSEQ multiplex PCR; TCRdb stores in-frame clones only, minus some. The sample includes 45,000 or so clones, roughly 86% of them seen just once. The material was PBMCs, obtained around atezolizumab (anti-PD-L1) treatment. The origin of the receptors is a man aged 70 or older with urothelial cancer. Both conserved end residues are part of each CDR3. The order of the fields is CDR3 DNA, CDR3 protein, D gene, J gene, V gene, clone size. A D gene is named only where the DNA matches it firmly. Size is omitted from some rows. Given values are once, few, many or a class for expanded clones.

cdr3_nt: TGTGCCAGCAGCTTAGCGGGGGGGGGCCCCGGCTACGAGCAGTACTTC; cdr3_aa: CASSLAGGGPGYEQYF; d_call: .; j_call: TRBJ2-7; v_call: TRBV7-2; clone_size: .
cdr3_nt: TGTGCCAGCAGCTTTGGGACAGGGGTTGAGCAGTTCTTC; cdr3_aa: CASSFGTGVEQFF; d_call: TRBD1; j_call: TRBJ2-1; v_call: TRBV5-5; clone_size: .
cdr3_nt: TGTGCCAGCAGCCAATCAAGGGGAAGAGGAAACACCATATATTTT; cdr3_aa: CASSQSRGRGNTIYF; d_call: .; j_call: TRBJ1-3; v_call: TRBV16; clone_size: .
cdr3_nt: TGTGCCACCAGCAGATGGGGACAGGGGTCCCACGAGCAGTACTTC; cdr3_aa: CATSRWGQGSHEQYF; d_call: TRBD1; j_call: TRBJ2-7; v_call: TRBV15; clone_size: .
cdr3_nt: TGTGCCAGTAGTCAGGTTTGGACTGAAGCTTTCTTT; cdr3_aa: CASSQVWTEAFF; d_call: .; j_call: TRBJ1-1; v_call: TRBV19; clone_size: .
cdr3_nt: TGTGCCAGCAGCTTTCGGACAGGGGGGTACAATGAGCAGTTCTTC; cdr3_aa: CASSFRTGGYNEQFF; d_call: TRBD1; j_call: TRBJ2-1; v_call: TRBV7-8; clone_size: .
cdr3_nt: TGTGCCAGCAGCTTCAGACAGGGGGCCTGGACAGATACGCAGTATTTT; cdr3_aa: CASSFRQGAWTDTQYF; d_call: TRBD1; j_call: TRBJ2-3; v_call: TRBV7-8; clone_size: .
cdr3_nt: TGTGCCAGCAGCCAAGGTCCCCAATACGAGCAGTACTTC; cdr3_aa: CASSQGPQYEQYF; d_call: .; j_call: TRBJ2-7; v_call: TRBV4-2; clone_size: .
cdr3_nt: TGTGCCAGCAGCTTAGGAGTGGGAGCGGGGGGGCGCACAGATACGCAGTATTTT; cdr3_aa: CASSLGVGAGGRTDTQYF; d_call: TRBD2; j_call: TRBJ2-3; v_call: TRBV11-2; clone_size: few
cdr3_nt: TGTGCCAGCTCACCACCCGGCAGGCCTTATGGCTACACCTTC; cdr3_aa: CASSPPGRPYGYTF; d_call: .; j_call: TRBJ1-2; v_call: TRBV18; clone_size: .
cdr3_nt: TGCGCCAGCAGCTTTGGGGGGGGCTCCTACGAGCAGTACTTC; cdr3_aa: CASSFGGGSYEQYF; d_call: TRBD2; j_call: TRBJ2-7; v_call: TRBV5-1; clone_size: .
cdr3_nt: TGCGCCAGCGACCCCCAGGCGGGGGGAGAGACCCAGTACTTC; cdr3_aa: CASDPQAGGETQYF; d_call: TRBD2; j_call: TRBJ2-5; v_call: TRBV5-1; clone_size: .
cdr3_nt: TGCGCCAGCAGCTGGAATGGGGCGGCCTCTGGAAACACCATATATTTT; cdr3_aa: CASSWNGAASGNTIYF; d_call: .; j_call: TRBJ1-3; v_call: TRBV5-1; clone_size: .
cdr3_nt: TGTGCCAGCGGCTTCGGGACTGGAAACACCATATATTTT; cdr3_aa: CASGFGTGNTIYF; d_call: .; j_call: TRBJ1-3; v_call: TRBV6-5; clone_size: .
cdr3_nt: TGTGCCAGCAACCTCAAAACAGGGGCTCAAGAGACCCAGTACTTC; cdr3_aa: CASNLKTGAQETQYF; d_call: TRBD1; j_call: TRBJ2-5; v_call: TRBV5-4; clone_size: .
cdr3_nt: TGCAGCGTTAGCCCGACACCAGATACGCAGTATTTT; cdr3_aa: CSVSPTPDTQYF; d_call: .; j_call: TRBJ2-3; v_call: TRBV29-1; clone_size: .
cdr3_nt: TGTGCCAGCTCACCCTTGACAGGGGGAGCCGGGGCCAACGTCCTGACTTTC; cdr3_aa: CASSPLTGGAGANVLTF; d_call: TRBD1; j_call: TRBJ2-6; v_call: TRBV18; clone_size: .
cdr3_nt: TGTGCCAGCAGCGCCACCGTTGGGGCGGGAGGAACCGGGGAGCTGTTTTTT; cdr3_aa: CASSATVGAGGTGELFF; d_call: TRBD2; j_call: TRBJ2-2; v_call: TRBV9; clone_size: .
cdr3_nt: TGTGCCAGCAGAGCTGGGACAGATAATAATTCACCCCTCCACTTT; cdr3_aa: CASRAGTDNNSPLHF; d_call: TRBD1; j_call: TRBJ1-6; v_call: TRBV28; clone_size: .
cdr3_nt: TGTGCCACCAGCAGAGTCCCCGACAGCGAGCAGTACTTC; cdr3_aa: CATSRVPDSEQYF; d_call: .; j_call: TRBJ2-7; v_call: TRBV15; clone_size: .
cdr3_nt: TGTGCCAGCAGCTCCGGGGGGGCCGGCACCGGGGAGCTGTTTTTT; cdr3_aa: CASSSGGAGTGELFF; d_call: TRBD2; j_call: TRBJ2-2; v_call: TRBV7-2; clone_size: .
cdr3_nt: TGTGCCAGCAGCGTGCTCGGGCGGGGGGGATACAATGAGCAGTTCTTC; cdr3_aa: CASSVLGRGGYNEQFF; d_call: TRBD2; j_call: TRBJ2-1; v_call: TRBV7-8; clone_size: .